The 5 T cell receptor beta chains below all came from one sample that was sequenced in a study of blood T cells in healthy people across ages. It was with a sample-barcoded 5' primer and a J-beta primer mix that a second PCR of roughly 7 to 12 cycles was run. TCRdb fed the 5' RACE reads into MiXCR, producing one record per CDR3 protein. The data show about 1,500,000 distinct CDR3 sequences, 28% seen once. Source material: blood. Receptor source: a woman aged 30 to 39 in good health.

Remarks on this clonotype: This may come from a read error, since a much larger clone is one base off. V is TRBV7-9 and J is TRBJ2-3, with unresolved D. Germline assignment: CDR1 SEHNR and CDR2 FQNEAQ (reference sequence). The length of the CDR3 is 13 residues. CDR3 bases: TGTGTCTTGCGAAGCGACAACACAGATACGCAGTATTTT. Protein sequence: CVLRSDNTDTQYF.

Ten or more counts support this clonotype. The chain has TRBV10-3 and TRBJ2-1; TRBD1 or TRBD2 may be the D gene (5 bases each). Trimming took 6 bases from V and 5 from J, leaving 14 bases between them. Per germline, CDR1 ENHRY and CDR2 SYGVKD. The CDR3 spans 14 residues. The CDR3 DNA reads as TGTGCCATCAGGATCTTGGGGGAAAACAATGAGCAGTTCTTC. Its protein is CAIRILGENNEQFF.

As for this clonotype: A much larger clone lies a single base off, so this may be a read error. V gene TRBV25-1 combines with J gene TRBJ2-1; 8 nucleotides align to TRBD2. The CDR3 runs 15 residues. Germline V CDR1 and CDR2: MGHDK, SYGVNS. CDR3: CASRSAGGSYNGQFF. In nucleotides, the CDR3 is TGTGCCAGCAGGTCGGCGGGGGGTTCCTACAATGGGCAGTTCTTC. Full variable domain (missing parts from reference TRBV25-1 and TRBJ2-1): EADIYQTPRYLVIGTGKKITLECSQTMGHDKMYWYQQDPGMELHLIHYSYGVNSTEKGDLSSESTVSRIRTEHFPLTLESARPSHTSQYLCASRSAGGSYNGQFFGPGTRLTVL.

The J gene is TRBJ1-6, the V gene TRBV20-1; no clear D gene. The CDR3 is 15 residues long. The V end was cut by 6 bases, the J end by 0 bases, with 12 bases between. Germline CDR1 is DFQATT and CDR2 is SNEGSKA (reference sequence). CDR3: CSAKTDRSYNSPLHF. The CDR3 bases are TGCAGTGCCAAAACGGATCGCTCCTATAATTCACCCCTCCACTTT.

V usage is TRBV25-1 and J usage is TRBJ2-5; 7 nucleotides agree with TRBD2. CDR1 and CDR2 from the germline V gene are MGHDK and SYGVNS. V lost 3 bases to trimming and J lost 1 base; unmatched junction nucleotides: 8. This CDR3 spans 16 amino acids. CDR3 protein: CASSDHLAEIQETQYF. As DNA, the CDR3 is TGTGCCAGCAGTGACCATCTAGCGGAGATCCAAGAGACCCAGTACTTC.